The present entry profiles one T cell receptor beta chain with its context. Method: immunoSEQ multiplex PCR; TCRdb's copy keeps in-frame clones and lacks some. This sample carries approximately 200,000 clones, around nine tenths of them seen once, and the ten largest clones take more than 1%. Separate from the approximately 670-subject first cohort was the approximately 120-subject validation cohort, to which the donors belonged. This record belongs to a study of cytomegalovirus exposure and HLA in healthy donors. Sequenced sample: PBMCs. The clonotype originates from a woman aged 18-29 years in good health and CMV-seronegative.

For the CDR3, the DNA is TGTGCCAGCAGTGAAATGGACAGAAGAAATGAAAAACTGTTTTTT. The encoded protein is CASSEMDRRNEKLFF. The chain employs TRBV6-1 and TRBJ1-4; the D gene is possibly TRBD1 (6 bases). This CDR3 is 15 amino acids long. Per the germline V gene, CDR1 is MNHNS and CDR2 is SASEGT. V lost 2 bases and J 5 bases, leaving 12 bases between the germline ends.